A selection of T cell receptor beta chains follows, all from one sample in a study of human T cells and chemical hapten exposure. MiXCR was run by TCRdb on the RACE reads, yielding one entry per CDR3 protein. In the table there are under 100,000 distinct CDR3 sequences, approximately 10% of which are singletons. This sample comprised whole blood, obtained in connection with sensitization to the hapten diphenylcyclopropenone (DPC). The receptors derive from a woman in her 50s with alopecia areata. Some clones in this sample may be carry-over from other donors' samples. Each CDR3 is given with its conserved first and last residue. A D gene is named only where the DNA matches it firmly. Not every row has a clone size; where given, it reads once, few, many or a size class.

d_gene	v_gene	abundance	j_gene	len	CDR3aa	CDR3nt
.	TRBV7-3	many	TRBJ1-3	14	CASSLKGSGNTIYF	TGTGCCAGCAGCTTAAAAGGGAGTGGAAACACCATATATTTT
TRBD2	TRBV20-1	many	TRBJ2-3	16	CSARGRVAGGLDTQYF	TGCAGTGCTAGAGGGAGAGTAGCGGGAGGCCTAGATACGCAGTATTTT
.	TRBV4-3	.	TRBJ2-2	16	CASSQDEQVWAGELFF	TGCGCCAGCAGCCAAGATGAGCAAGTTTGGGCCGGGGAGCTGTTTTTT
TRBD2	TRBV2	.	TRBJ2-1	16	CASRRLAGTRQNEQFF	TGTGCCAGCAGAAGACTAGCGGGAACACGGCAGAATGAGCAGTTCTTC
.	TRBV27	many	TRBJ1-1	17	CASSLRAGSRSRTEAFF	TGTGCCAGCAGTTTACGGGCGGGCAGCCGCTCCCGTACTGAAGCTTTCTTT
.	TRBV3-2	few	TRBJ2-7	14	CASRPGGGPHEQYF	TGTGCCAGCAGGCCCGGGGGGGGGCCCCACGAGCAGTACTTC
TRBD1	TRBV5-5	few	TRBJ2-3	16	CASTVYRGRITDTQYF	TGTGCCAGCACCGTTTACAGGGGGCGAATCACAGATACGCAGTATTTT
.	TRBV28	few	TRBJ2-1	14	CASSRPGIYNEQFF	TGTGCCAGCAGCCGCCCAGGGATCTACAATGAGCAGTTCTTC
TRBD1	TRBV20-1	many	TRBJ2-7	14	CSAKDRVGSYEQYF	TGCAGTGCTAAGGACAGGGTGGGCTCCTACGAGCAGTACTTC
.	TRBV20-1	.	TRBJ2-6	18	CSARDMRAQGSGANVLTF	TGCAGTGCTAGAGATATGAGGGCCCAGGGCTCTGGGGCCAACGTCCTGACTTTC
.	TRBV7-3	many	TRBJ2-6	15	CASSLTGAGANVLTF	TGTGCCAGCAGCTTAACGGGGGCCGGGGCCAACGTCCTGACTTTC
TRBD1	TRBV6-5	many	TRBJ1-5	14	CASTSTRGNQPQHF	TGTGCCAGCACTTCTACCAGGGGGAATCAGCCCCAGCATTTT
.	TRBV19	few	TRBJ2-3	11	CASSIADTQYF	TGTGCCAGTAGTATTGCAGATACGCAGTATTTT
.	TRBV3-1	.	TRBJ2-1	19	CASSQEMGLTGRSYNEQFF	TGTGCCAGCAGCCAAGAAATGGGCCTCACGGGACGCTCCTACAATGAGCAGTTCTTC
.	TRBV10-2	.	TRBJ2-7	15	CASSGLGTVSYEQYF	TGCGCCAGCAGTGGCCTAGGGACCGTCTCCTACGAGCAGTACTTC
TRBD2	TRBV28	many	TRBJ2-1	20	CASSSIRTSGRRSSYNEQFF	TGTGCCAGCAGTTCTATTCGGACTAGCGGGAGAAGGAGCTCCTACAATGAGCAGTTCTTC
TRBD1	TRBV27	many	TRBJ2-5	15	CASRATGAGGETQYF	TGTGCCAGCAGAGCGACAGGGGCAGGAGGAGAGACCCAGTACTTC
TRBD2	TRBV5-1	.	TRBJ2-3	15	CASSLVSGKSDTQYF	TGCGCCAGCAGCTTGGTTAGCGGGAAATCAGATACGCAGTATTTT
.	TRBV11-2	many	TRBJ2-3	13	CASSLVEGDTQYF	TGTGCCAGCAGCTTAGTGGAGGGAGATACGCAGTATTTT
TRBD2	TRBV19	.	TRBJ2-7	15	CASSYTSGLRTLQYF	TGTGCCAGTAGTTATACTAGCGGCTTGAGGACCCTCCAGTACTTC
TRBD1	TRBV11-2	many	TRBJ1-1	16	CASTNQGTLDRGEAFF	TGTGCCAGCACCAACCAGGGGACCCTCGACAGGGGGGAAGCTTTCTTT
TRBD2	TRBV19	many	TRBJ2-7	17	CASSVNLGLAVSYEQYF	TGTGCCAGTAGTGTCAATCTGGGACTAGCGGTCTCCTACGAGCAGTACTTC
TRBD2	TRBV28	many	TRBJ2-5	14	CASSSSGSQETQYF	TGTGCCAGCAGTTCTAGCGGGAGTCAGGAGACCCAGTACTTC
TRBD1	TRBV4-2	few	TRBJ2-2	16	CASSQADRANTGELFF	TGTGCCAGCAGCCAAGCTGACAGGGCGAACACCGGGGAGCTGTTTTTT
TRBD1	TRBV6-1	many	TRBJ2-1	12	CASRDRVHEQFF	TGTGCCAGCAGAGACAGGGTACATGAGCAGTTCTTC
.	TRBV6-6	few	TRBJ1-4	14	CASSSQGRNEKLFF	TGTGCCAGCAGTTCCCAGGGGAGGAACGAAAAACTGTTTTTT
.	TRBV5-1	many	TRBJ2-3	14	CASSPGGSTDTQYF	TGCGCCAGCAGCCCCGGTGGGAGCACAGATACGCAGTATTTT
TRBD1	TRBV24-1	many	TRBJ2-3	18	CATSDRDYAGGKGDTQYF	TGTGCCACCAGTGACAGGGATTACGCAGGGGGCAAGGGAGATACGCAGTATTTT
.	TRBV29-1	many	TRBJ2-3	11	CSGKFSDTQYF	TGCAGCGGAAAGTTTTCGGATACGCAGTATTTT
TRBD2	TRBV29-1	many	TRBJ2-2	16	CSVGTSGRAVTGELFF	TGCAGCGTTGGGACTAGCGGGAGGGCCGTCACCGGGGAGCTGTTTTTT
.	TRBV5-1	many	TRBJ2-3	14	CASSLGATDDTQYF	TGCGCCAGCAGCTTGGGGGCAACGGACGATACGCAGTATTTT
TRBD2	TRBV29-1	.	TRBJ2-1	15	CSVVLASGSYNEQFF	TGCAGCGTTGTCTTGGCTAGCGGCTCCTACAATGAGCAGTTCTTC
.	TRBV1	few	TRBJ2-1	15	CTSSRVRREQNEQFF	TGCACCAGCAGCCGAGTACGGCGGGAGCAAAATGAGCAGTTCTTC
.	TRBV7-9	.	TRBJ2-1	14	CASSLSSGVWEQFF	TGTGCCAGCAGCTTAAGTTCAGGGGTATGGGAGCAGTTCTTC
.	TRBV24-1	.	TRBJ2-7	12	CATSDWVGEQYF	TGTGCCACCAGTGATTGGGTGGGCGAGCAGTACTTC
.	TRBV5-1	.	TRBJ1-4	13	CASSLEAYEKLFF	TGCGCCAGCAGCTTGGAGGCTTATGAAAAACTGTTTTTT
TRBD2	TRBV19	.	TRBJ2-1	14	CASTTSGRVYEQFF	TGTGCCAGTACTACTAGCGGGAGGGTCTATGAGCAGTTCTTC
.	TRBV18	many	TRBJ2-1	14	CASSVQHTYNEQFF	TGTGCCAGCTCCGTACAGCACACTTACAATGAGCAGTTCTTC
.	TRBV10-2	many	TRBJ1-1	14	CASSERVMNTEAFF	TGCGCCAGCAGTGAAAGGGTTATGAACACTGAAGCTTTCTTT
.	TRBV3-1	.	TRBJ2-3	12	CASSQESDTQYF	TGTGCCAGCAGCCAAGAGTCAGATACGCAGTATTTT
.	TRBV6-2/TRBV6-3	few	TRBJ1-1	12	CASSPRAVEAFF	TGTGCCAGCAGTCCACGGGCCGTTGAAGCTTTCTTT
TRBD1	TRBV20-1	many	TRBJ1-1	16	CSARDNPNRGNTEAFF	TGCAGTGCTAGGGACAATCCGAACAGGGGGAACACTGAAGCTTTCTTT
TRBD2	TRBV7-6	.	TRBJ2-3	16	CASSFTSGLASDTQYF	TGTGCCAGCAGCTTCACCTCGGGACTAGCTTCAGATACGCAGTATTTT
TRBD2	TRBV5-1	many	TRBJ2-1	16	CASSLSSGSSYNEQFF	TGCGCCAGCAGCTTGTCCAGCGGGAGCTCCTACAATGAGCAGTTCTTC
TRBD1	TRBV5-1	few	TRBJ2-1	16	CASSFRRDRAYNEQFF	TGCGCCAGCAGCTTCCGCCGGGACAGAGCCTACAATGAGCAGTTCTTC
.	TRBV11-2	many	TRBJ2-1	14	CASSFRQTYNEQFF	TGTGCCAGCAGCTTCCGGCAGACCTACAATGAGCAGTTCTTC
.	TRBV28	many	TRBJ1-6	13	CASSPELGSPLHF	TGTGCCAGCAGTCCCGAATTAGGTTCACCCCTCCACTTT
.	TRBV15	few	TRBJ2-7	13	CATSRDPNTEQYF	TGTGCCACCAGCAGAGATCCGAACACCGAGCAGTACTTC
TRBD1	TRBV3-1	few	TRBJ2-7	16	CASSIATGTGGDEQYF	TGTGCCAGCAGCATAGCTACCGGGACAGGGGGCGACGAGCAGTACTTC
.	TRBV4-1	many	TRBJ1-4	15	CASSHSGSGDEKLFF	TGCGCCAGCAGCCATTCCGGGAGCGGTGATGAAAAACTGTTTTTT
.	TRBV5-1	.	TRBJ2-3	16	CASRTGRTQRTDTQYF	TGCGCCAGCAGGACCGGCCGGACGCAAAGGACAGATACGCAGTATTTT
.	TRBV6-1	few	TRBJ2-2	14	CASRMTGNTGELFF	TGTGCCAGCAGAATGACAGGGAACACCGGGGAGCTGTTTTTT
TRBD1	TRBV27	.	TRBJ2-7	16	CASSSKPTRGRDEQYF	TGTGCCAGCAGCTCCAAGCCAACCAGGGGGCGCGACGAGCAGTACTTC
.	TRBV7-9	many	TRBJ2-3	14	CASSLSQSTDTQYF	TGTGCCAGCAGCTTAAGCCAAAGCACAGATACGCAGTATTTT
.	TRBV20-1	many	TRBJ2-1	14	CNAKVSGSYNEQFF	TGCAATGCTAAGGTTAGCGGTTCCTACAATGAGCAGTTCTTC
.	TRBV5-1	.	TRBJ2-7	14	CASSLVGNDNEQYF	TGCGCCAGCAGCTTGGTCGGAAACGACAACGAGCAGTACTTC
.	TRBV19	few	TRBJ2-3	13	CACRAGGTDTQYF	TGTGCCTGCCGGGCAGGAGGGACAGATACGCAGTATTTT